This is a list of T cell receptor beta chains from one sample in a study of blood T cell repertoires in COVID-19. The assay was immunoSEQ multiplex PCR, and TCRdb's table has in-frame clones only and misses some. The sample holds roughly 380,000 clones, 85% seen once. The sequenced sample was peripheral blood. The receptors come from a woman under 30 with acute or convalescent COVID-19. Each CDR3 is given with its conserved first and last residue. Fields, in order: J gene, clone size, V gene, D gene, CDR3 protein, CDR3 DNA. D genes are given only for firm matches. Size is stated for part of the rows, as once, few or many counts, or as a class when the clone is expanded.

TRBJ1-2 | many | TRBV6-5 | - | CASRRTVLYGYTF | TGTGCCAGCAGACGGACAGTCCTCTATGGCTACACCTTC
TRBJ2-1 | - | TRBV19 | - | CASSIDGPLGNEQFF | TGTGCCAGTAGTATAGATGGGCCGTTAGGCAATGAGCAGTTCTTC
TRBJ2-2 | - | TRBV5-1 | - | CASSLAGEETGELFF | TGCGCCAGCAGCTTGGCGGGAGAGGAAACCGGGGAGCTGTTTTTT
TRBJ2-3 | - | TRBV2 | TRBD2 | CASSGLAGGDTQYF | TGTGCCAGCAGCGGACTAGCGGGGGGAGATACGCAGTATTTT
TRBJ1-5 | few | TRBV30 | - | CAWSVHNNQPQHF | TGTGCCTGGAGTGTACATAATAATCAGCCCCAGCATTTT
TRBJ2-1 | - | TRBV6-5 | - | CASSPGTLGAQFF | TGTGCCAGCAGTCCCGGGACTTTAGGGGCGCAGTTCTTC
TRBJ2-5 | - | TRBV6-5 | - | CASSYYRERVETQYF | TGTGCCAGCAGTTACTACCGGGAGAGGGTTGAGACCCAGTACTTC
TRBJ2-3 | - | TRBV27 | TRBD2 | CASSWVAGSTDTQYF | TGTGCCAGCAGTTGGGTAGCGGGCTCCACAGATACGCAGTATTTT
TRBJ1-2 | - | TRBV6-5 | - | CASSQDRLNYGYTF | TGTGCCAGCAGCCAAGACAGGCTTAACTATGGCTACACCTTC
TRBJ1-5 | - | TRBV24-1 | - | CATSDLEQPQHF | TGTGCCACCAGTGATTTGGAGCAGCCCCAGCATTTT
TRBJ1-6 | - | TRBV15 | TRBD1 | CATLDETGRSSPLHF | TGTGCCACCTTAGATGAGACAGGGCGGAGTTCACCCCTCCACTTT
TRBJ1-6 | - | TRBV7-3 | - | CASSLFPGQNNSPLHF | TGTGCCAGCAGCTTATTTCCAGGACAAAATAATTCACCCCTCCACTTT
TRBJ2-3 | - | TRBV5-4 | - | CASSPSPAVTDTQYF | TGTGCCAGCAGCCCGAGCCCAGCGGTAACCGATACGCAGTATTTT
TRBJ1-1 | - | TRBV29-1 | - | CSVERYTEAFF | TGCAGCGTTGAGCGGTACACTGAAGCTTTCTTT
TRBJ1-1 | - | TRBV5-1 | TRBD1 | CASSSTGDGAEAFF | TGCGCCAGCAGCAGTACAGGGGACGGCGCTGAAGCTTTCTTT
TRBJ2-3 | once | TRBV29-1 | TRBD1 | CSARQGARDTQYF | TGCAGCGCCCGACAGGGGGCAAGGGATACGCAGTATTTT
TRBJ2-1 | once | TRBV4-2 | TRBD2 | CASSQDWGGRAGYNEQFF | TGTGCCAGCAGCCAAGATTGGGGCGGGAGGGCCGGTTACAATGAGCAGTTCTTC
TRBJ1-3 | - | TRBV7-3 | TRBD1 | CASSLYGQASGNTIYF | TGTGCCAGCAGCCTCTACGGACAGGCCTCTGGAAACACCATATATTTT
TRBJ1-1 | - | TRBV9 | - | CASSVQEYTEAFF | TGTGCCAGCAGCGTACAGGAATACACTGAAGCTTTCTTT
TRBJ1-5 | - | TRBV18 | - | CASSPSQGNQPQHF | TGTGCCAGCTCACCTTCGCAGGGTAATCAGCCCCAGCATTTT
TRBJ2-7 | - | TRBV19 | - | CASSSRTVLYEQYF | TGTGCCAGTAGTTCACGGACAGTCCTCTACGAGCAGTACTTC
TRBJ1-1 | - | TRBV7-8 | TRBD1 | CASSAGDRGGTEAFF | TGTGCCAGCAGCGCGGGGGACAGGGGAGGCACTGAAGCTTTCTTT
TRBJ1-5 | - | TRBV10-2 | - | CASSESRMSGQPQHF | TGCGCCAGCAGTGAGTCCAGGATGAGTGGACAGCCCCAGCATTTT
TRBJ2-5 | - | TRBV19 | TRBD1 | CASSGYQGVLETQYF | TGTGCCAGTAGTGGGTATCAGGGGGTCTTGGAGACCCAGTACTTC
TRBJ2-7 | - | TRBV9 | - | CASSPWTQDEQYF | TGTGCCAGCAGCCCCTGGACTCAGGACGAGCAGTACTTC
TRBJ2-1 | - | TRBV5-4 | TRBD2 | CASSLVSGGRIGVNEQFF | TGTGCCAGCAGCTTGGTTAGCGGGGGCCGTATAGGAGTGAATGAGCAGTTCTTC
TRBJ2-1 | - | TRBV27 | TRBD2 | CASRKARSSGREQFF | TGTGCCAGCAGGAAGGCCCGGTCTAGCGGTCGGGAGCAGTTCTTC
TRBJ1-1 | - | TRBV20-1 | - | CSARDYEAFF | TGCAGTGCTAGAGACTATGAAGCTTTCTTT
TRBJ2-3 | - | TRBV2 | TRBD2 | CAGGLATDTQYF | TGTGCCGGAGGACTAGCGACAGATACGCAGTATTTT
TRBJ1-4 | - | TRBV11-2 | - | CASSSGPGLLNEKLFF | TGTGCCAGCAGCTCTGGGCCCGGCCTACTTAATGAAAAACTGTTTTTT
TRBJ1-5 | - | TRBV30 | - | CAWGRDSNQPQHF | TGTGCCTGGGGGAGGGATAGCAATCAGCCCCAGCATTTT
TRBJ2-7 | - | TRBV24-1 | - | CATSDYAGEQYF | TGTGCCACCAGTGATTATGCGGGGGAGCAGTACTTC
TRBJ2-1 | - | TRBV11-2 | - | CASSLAQGPYNEQFF | TGTGCCAGCAGCTTAGCACAGGGACCCTACAATGAGCAGTTCTTC
TRBJ2-7 | - | TRBV6-5 | - | CASGSTVYYEQYF | TGTGCCAGCGGGTCAACAGTGTACTACGAGCAGTACTTC
TRBJ1-2 | few | TRBV9 | - | CASRRDYGYTF | TGTGCCAGTCGACGGGACTATGGCTACACCTTC
TRBJ2-3 | - | TRBV10-1 | TRBD2 | CASSELAGVNTDTQYF | TGCGCCAGCAGTGAGCTAGCGGGCGTAAATACAGATACGCAGTATTTT
TRBJ2-7 | few | TRBV5-4 | - | CASSLGKDYEQYF | TGTGCCAGCAGCCTCGGGAAGGACTACGAGCAGTACTTC
TRBJ2-5 | - | TRBV3-1/TRBV3-2 | - | CASSQRGKTQYF | TGTGCCAGCAGCCAACGAGGGAAGACCCAGTACTTC
TRBJ2-1 | - | TRBV24-1 | TRBD2 | CATSDGTSGSFF | TGTGCCACCAGTGATGGAACTAGCGGGTCGTTCTTC
TRBJ2-3 | - | TRBV6-5 | TRBD2 | CASSYGWGGLTDTQYF | TGTGCCAGCAGTTACGGTTGGGGGGGACTCACAGATACGCAGTATTTT
TRBJ1-1 | - | TRBV19 | - | CASSLSTGNTEAFF | TGTGCCAGTAGTTTGTCGACAGGGAACACTGAAGCTTTCTTT
TRBJ1-1 | - | TRBV28 | TRBD1 | CASRRFASRQGDTEAFF | TGTGCCAGCAGGCGTTTTGCGAGCAGACAGGGCGACACTGAAGCTTTCTTT
TRBJ1-6 | - | TRBV27 | TRBD1 | CASSLTGTGHSPLHF | TGTGCCAGCAGTCTTACCGGGACAGGGCATTCACCCCTCCACTTT
TRBJ2-6 | few | TRBV6-5 | - | CASGEFSSGANVLTF | TGTGCCAGCGGAGAGTTTAGTTCTGGGGCCAACGTCCTGACTTTC
TRBJ1-2 | - | TRBV9 | - | CASSVDPNGKDYGYTF | TGTGCCAGCAGCGTAGACCCCAACGGGAAGGACTATGGCTACACCTTC
TRBJ2-5 | - | TRBV7-3 | - | CASGFSGETQYF | TGTGCCAGTGGGTTTTCGGGGGAGACCCAGTACTTC
TRBJ1-1 | - | TRBV6-5 | TRBD1 | CASSHGTEVPEAFF | TGTGCCAGCAGTCACGGGACAGAAGTTCCTGAAGCTTTCTTT
TRBJ2-7 | - | TRBV19 | TRBD1 | CASSRTGVAYEQYF | TGTGCCAGTAGCAGAACAGGGGTGGCCTACGAGCAGTACTTC
TRBJ2-2 | - | TRBV15 | TRBD1 | CATRDRLNTGELFF | TGTGCCACCAGGGACAGGCTGAACACCGGGGAGCTGTTTTTT
TRBJ1-5 | - | TRBV27 | TRBD1 | CASSLTGGNQPQHF | TGTGCCAGCAGCCTGACAGGGGGGAATCAGCCCCAGCATTTT
TRBJ1-2 | many | TRBV2 | - | CASSDRRGGYTF | TGTGCCAGCAGTGATAGGAGGGGCGGCTACACCTTC
TRBJ1-1 | - | TRBV10-3 | - | CAISESPGNTEAFF | TGTGCCATCAGTGAGTCTCCGGGAAACACTGAAGCTTTCTTT
TRBJ1-5 | - | TRBV5-8 | - | CASSFGTFAQQPQHF | TGTGCCAGCAGCTTTGGGACATTCGCCCAGCAGCCCCAGCATTTT
TRBJ2-1 | once | TRBV6-5 | TRBD2 | CASSRLAGEYNEQFF | TGTGCCAGCAGCAGACTAGCGGGGGAATACAATGAGCAGTTCTTC
TRBJ2-3 | - | TRBV19 | - | CASSIQRTDTQYF | TGTGCCAGTAGTATACAGCGGACAGATACGCAGTATTTT
TRBJ1-5 | - | TRBV9 | - | CASSPGVQGSNQPQHF | TGTGCCAGCAGCCCCGGAGTACAGGGAAGCAATCAGCCCCAGCATTTT
TRBJ2-7 | - | TRBV5-6 | - | CASSSSYEQYF | TGTGCCAGCAGCTCCTCGTACGAGCAGTACTTC
TRBJ1-6 | - | TRBV5-1 | TRBD1 | CASSGGTGNSPLHF | TGCGCCAGCAGCGGAGGGACAGGCAATTCACCCCTCCACTTT
TRBJ1-1 | - | TRBV4-2 | TRBD1 | CASSQDTGGNTEAFF | TGTGCCAGCAGCCAAGATACAGGGGGGAACACTGAAGCTTTCTTT
TRBJ2-4 | - | TRBV14 | - | CASSQEAAAKNIQYF | TGTGCCAGCAGCCAAGAGGCGGCAGCCAAAAACATTCAGTACTTC